This record looks at one TCR beta chain sequence and its context. This clonotype was recorded at least ten times. The antigen it binds to is not known. No base qualities exist here, and no much larger clone lies one base off it. The data are from a study of regulatory T cells in long-lasting Graves disease (dated by TCRdb to the early 2020s). Background on the whole study: In the newly diagnosed Graves' disease group, patients had been taking antithyroid drugs for less than 3 months. The study took place in China and was registered as a clinical trial. Persistent Graves' disease patients were compared with newly diagnosed Graves' disease patients by peripheral blood TCR sequencing and RNA sequencing. A total of 33 samples underwent TCR sequencing, from about 13 patients with persistent Graves' disease and roughly 20 patients with newly diagnosed Graves' disease.

Taken from cysteine to phenylalanine, the CDR3 has 18 residues. The sequence is cut down to CDR3 DNA, 54 bases in frame from base 1. The V end gives up 8 bases and the J end 0 bases, leaving 9 bases in the junction not matched to a gene. General conclusions and limits of the study: Only the TCR beta chain was sequenced and analyzed. Compared with newly diagnosed patients, persistent Graves' disease patients had lower TCR Shannon entropy and fewer highly expanded clones, which suggests clonal expansion. More public clonotypes were shared among persistent patients (over 2,500) than among newly diagnosed patients (roughly 1,000). The small sample size was acknowledged by the authors as a limitation that may reduce accuracy. Preferential use of TRBV28, TRBJ1-2 and TRBJ2-5 was observed in persistent disease, whereas TRBV20-1 and TRBJ2-1 were favored in newly diagnosed disease. Peripheral blood alone was examined, since thyroid tissue, which constituted the primary lesion, could not be accessed.

Interpreted using the paper, the time point label stands for: newly diagnosed GD, antithyroid drugs for less than 3 months. RNA was extracted from PBMCs in TRIzol for both TCR sequencing and RNA sequencing. The diagnosis of Graves' disease was made according to American Thyroid Association guidelines. The patients came from an endocrinology department in Xi'an, China. From each patient, about 9.7 milliliters of peripheral blood was collected into an EDTA anticoagulant tube. PBMCs were isolated by Ficoll Paque Plus density gradient separation without further T cell sorting. An Agilent 2100 Bioanalyzer and agarose gel were used to assess RNA quality, and a NanoDrop 2000 was used to measure RNA concentration. Receptor amplification or capture employed multiplex PCR. TCRdb lists the instrument as Illumina HiSeq 4000. iRepertoire HTBI primers and Arm-PCR amplification of CDR3 regions were used to construct TCR beta libraries. PCR products were gel purified before sequencing. As for the original processing: Across samples, around 58 TRBV and 13 to 15 TRBJ segments were identified and used for gene usage analysis of CDR3 amino acid clonotypes. COPE and FqMerger were used to merge filtered high-quality paired reads into contigs. Contigs were aligned with BLAST to IMGT TRBV, TRBD and TRBJ reference genes, and CDR3 was defined per IMGT. Any clonotype with a frequency above 0.1% was classified as a highly expanded clone. Shannon entropy served as the measure of repertoire diversity, while the Gini coefficient captured V-J evenness. Clonotypes shared by more than one individual were considered public. TCRdb trimmed public reads at Q25 via fastp, called clones via MiXCR and kept in-frame beta chains. A single entry per CDR3 protein holds the most common genes and DNA from its merged rows. The V and J calls were determined by TCRdb, not by the authors. In this sample the table shows about 540,000 distinct CDR3 sequences, roughly 14% of which occur a single time. The leading ten clones occupy more than 8.5% of the sample.

These data also formed part of another study, on T cells in Graves' hyperthyroidism and ophthalmopathy. According to the second study: Stable Graves' hyperthyroidism was defined as the absence of progression to ophthalmopathy over 18 months of follow-up. Hyperthyroidism patients were newly diagnosed, with disease duration under 2 months, and aged 18 to 65 years. Patients with uncontrolled infections, other autoimmune diseases, pregnancy or lactation were excluded. Diagnoses relied on clinical symptoms, serum thyroxine and TRAb, thyroid ultrasound and orbital computed tomography. The TCR CDR3 was subjected to a first round of RT-PCR using the HTBI primer set and the Qiagen OneStep RT-PCR kit. Most expanded thyroid clonotypes (frequency above 0.001) were also detected in blood, a finding suggesting that blood repertoires may reflect thyroid immune responses. Ophthalmopathy was separated from stable hyperthyroidism by a 13 V-J signature model, with around 88% sensitivity and about 81% specificity obtained in cross-validation and 80%/75% obtained in testing. In validation, progression to ophthalmopathy was predicted by the model with nearly 71% sensitivity and under 85% specificity, a median of approximately 6.5 months before onset. To identify distinguishing TCR V-J signatures, a discovery cohort of about 95 patients was used, comprising 43 with Graves' ophthalmopathy and around 57 with stable Graves' hyperthyroidism. Prospective prediction of ophthalmopathy was tested in an independent validation cohort of under 20 hyperthyroidism patients and 17 patients who later progressed to ophthalmopathy. The 85 to 100 discovery patients were randomly split 7:3 into training and test sets. Thyroid tissue and blood T-cell repertoires from several Graves' hyperthyroidism patients were also compared in the study. Following sampling, methimazole starting at 30 mg daily was given to hyperthyroidism patients, and high-dose intravenous methylprednisolone was given to ophthalmopathy patients. Libraries were constructed in a second round of multiplex PCR, after which size selection and purification were performed. The libraries were sequenced on an Illumina HiSeq2000 using paired-end 100 bp reads. SOAPnuke was used to process the raw data, with reads discarded if the reads contained adapters or uncalled bases, had a mean Phred below 15, or lacked an exact constant-primer or identifier match. COPE v1.2.5 was used to merge high-quality paired reads, and clonotypes were defined as unique nucleotide sequences. Clonotypes were aligned to IMGT TRBV, TRBD and TRBJ reference segments using MiTCR v1.1. Analysis was restricted to V-J combinations with a frequency above 0.0001, which covered roughly 99% of repertoires. A TCS score was defined as the ratio of F50 (clonal expansion) to E x V (chaos), with BLOSUM62-based TCRdist applied between CDR3 peptides within each V-J. Welch's t-statistics and random forest reduced roughly 500 V-J features to 10 to 15, which were used in a naive Bayes classifier (R e1071). Sample size was not statistically predetermined, and investigators were not blinded to group allocation. The paper reports TCR Vbeta CDR3 sequencing of roughly 140 peripheral blood samples: approximately 43 ophthalmopathy, under 80 hyperthyroidism and around 17 progressor patients.

The source of this sequence is a man younger than 40 with Graves disease. Donor details come from another sample of the same person, matched by shared clones. The chain couples TRBV12-3 or TRBV12-4 to TRBJ2-1, and TRBD2 aligns with 14 junction nucleotides. Specimen: peripheral blood mononuclear cells (PBMCs), collected at new diagnosis, from a patient treated with antithyroid drugs. The CDR3 protein sequence reads: CASLLGLAGGRSYNEQFF. The nucleotides are TGTGCCAGCCTGCTAGGACTAGCGGGAGGCCGCTCCTACAATGAGCAGTTCTTC.